Described below is a single TCR beta chain sequence and its context. This entry comes from a study of blood T cell repertoires in COVID-19. The wider study: The analysed material was cDNA or gDNA that came from T cells, B-cell-depleted T cells, or PBMCs.

Methods used by the authors: Amplified reference gene primers provided the basis for estimating nucleated cell counts. Sequencing used immunoSEQ multiplex PCR; TCRdb keeps in-frame clones, though not all of them. The DNA gave D and trimming, while V, J and clone size come from that table. The table shows about 110,000 clones, with over 60% occurring only once. Germline-derived CDR1 and CDR2 are SGHRS and YFSETQ. The CDR3 length is 16 residues. V was cut by 4 bases and J by 0 bases, with 15 bases left in between. The TCR originated in a woman aged 80 or older with acute or convalescent COVID-19. V is TRBV5-1 and J is TRBJ2-3, with D possibly TRBD1 on 5 matching bases. The sample comprised peripheral blood. Here the CDR3 reads CASSTGVAVSTDTQYF. In nucleotides, the CDR3 is TGCGCCAGCAGCACAGGCGTGGCGGTTAGCACAGATACGCAGTATTTT.